Presented here are 20 T cell receptor beta chains from one specimen sequenced in a study of shared clonotypes between healthy human individuals. This table comes from immunoSEQ multiplex PCR, and its TCRdb copy is limited to in-frame clones, with some not included. This sample has about 2.3 million clones; approximately 93% occur once, and the top ten carry about 0.41%. Sequenced input: naive CD4+ T cells from PBMCs. Specified subset: CD45RA+ positively selected. These receptors all stem from a man between 18 and 29 years old in good health. Some clones in this sample may be carry-over from other donors' samples.

V usage is TRBV5-5 and J usage is TRBJ1-2; D gene uncertain. There are 15 residues in the CDR3. Trimming took off 0 bases at V and 5 bases at J, with 14 bases between the two ends. Germline V lookup: CDR1 SGHKS, CDR2 YYEKEE (reference sequence). CDR3 nucleotides: TGTGCCAGCAGCTTGGGAGACATAGATTTTTATGGCTACACCTTC. Protein product: CASSLGDIDFYGYTF.

This sequence joins TRBV5-1 and TRBJ2-6; TRBD2 is a possible D gene (5 bases). The V end was cut by 0 bases, the J end by 2 bases, with 15 bases between. Germline values: CDR1 SGHRS, CDR2 YFSETQ. This CDR3 contains 18 residues. CDR3 bases: TGCGCCAGCAGCTTGGCCCGCGGGTTGCCCCCTGGGGCCAACGTCCTGACTTTC. This sequence encodes CASSLARGLPPGANVLTF.

The genes are TRBV14 and TRBJ2-3; D gene ambiguous. The V end lost 3 bases, the J end lost 5 bases, and 12 bases lay between the germline ends. Germline V gene sequence: CDR1 SGHDN, CDR2 FVKESK. There are 14 residues in the CDR3. The CDR3, as DNA: TGTGCCAGCAGCCATAAGGGTATCGAAGATACGCAGTATTTT. Amino acids: CASSHKGIEDTQYF.

J is TRBJ2-1 and V is TRBV2; a weak D match, TRBD2 (6 bases). The CDR3 runs to 15 residues. V was trimmed by 5 bases and J by 7 bases, leaving 18 bases between them. Germline values: CDR1 SNHLY, CDR2 FYNNEI. The CDR3 DNA reads as TGTGCCAGCAGTCCGACTAGGCAGTTGGGGAATGAGCAGTTCTTC. Encoded protein: CASSPTRQLGNEQFF.

A single count supports this clone. CDR3 nucleotides: TGTGCCAGCAGCACCCGACTAGCCGCCGGGGAGCAGTACTTC. Protein product: CASSTRLAAGEQYF. The chain carries TRBV7-2 and TRBJ2-7; 7 bases match TRBD2. The V gene's germline CDR1 is SGHTA and CDR2 FQGNSA. The V and J ends lost 5 bases and 7 bases, in that order; junction bases with no gene match: 11. The CDR3 sequence is 14 residues long.

J is TRBJ2-3 and V is TRBV16; D may be TRBD2 (5 bases). Germline V gene data show CDR1 as KGHSY and CDR2 as FQNENV. V was shortened by 1 base and J by 4 bases, with 18 bases between the two germline ends. The length of the CDR3 is 17 residues. CDR3 loop: CASSQFYYGNGADTQYF. Here the CDR3 DNA reads TGTGCCAGCAGCCAATTCTACTACGGGAATGGCGCAGATACGCAGTATTTT.

This clone was recorded only once. The V call is TRBV9, the J call TRBJ2-2; 7 bases fit TRBD1. CDR3 size: 14 residues. CDR1 is SGDLS and CDR2 is YYNGEE in the germline V gene. Unmatched junction bases numbered 2, after V lost 4 bases and J lost 2 bases. CDR3 bases: TGTGCCAGCAGCCGGGACAGAAACACCGGGGAGCTGTTTTTT. It specifies CASSRDRNTGELFF.

The V gene is TRBV15, the J gene TRBJ1-1; no clear D. The CDR3 covers 18 residues. The V end was cut by 0 bases, the J end by 3 bases, with 20 bases between. Germline CDR1 reads LNHNV; CDR2 reads YYDKDF (reference sequence). CDR3 loop: CATSRDFSTAGWDTEAFF. CDR3 sequence (DNA): TGTGCCACCAGCAGAGATTTTTCCACCGCGGGATGGGACACTGAAGCTTTCTTT. Combining the CDR3 with reference TRBV15 and TRBJ1-1 gives the whole variable domain DAMVIQNPRYQVTQFGKPVTLSCSQTLNHNVMYWYQQKSSQAPKLLFHYYDKDFNNEADTPDNFQSRRPNTSFCFLDIRSPGLGDTAMYLCATSRDFSTAGWDTEAFFGQGTRLTVV.

V gene TRBV30 combines with J gene TRBJ1-3; no clear D. This CDR3 spans 12 amino acids. Trimming pared 7 bases from V and 11 bases from J, leaving 18 bases between. Per the germline V gene, CDR1 is GTSNPN and CDR2 is SVGIG (reference sequence). The CDR3 sequence is CASGSDLSAIYF. The DNA for the CDR3 is TGTGCCTCTGGGTCGGACCTAAGCGCCATATATTTT.

The chain combines TRBV5-5 with TRBJ2-1, with 7 bases identical to TRBD1. This CDR3 region has 14 residues. Germline CDR1 and CDR2: SGHKS and YYEKEE (reference sequence). J lost 8 bases, V lost 0 bases, and 5 bases had no gene match. CDR3 sequence reads: CASSLVTGRHEQFF. The CDR3 region has the DNA TGTGCCAGCAGCTTGGTGACAGGGCGCCATGAGCAGTTCTTC.

As regards this clone: This CDR3 is also generated by other DNA sequences in the sample. The chain has TRBV5-6 and TRBJ1-3, with 11 bases aligning to TRBD1. Germline-derived CDR1 and CDR2 are SGHDT and YYEEEE. Germline trimming cut 2 bases from V and 4 bases from J; bases unmatched to any gene: 5. The CDR3 spans 16 residues. The CDR3 loop is CASSFRTGGRGNTIYF. The CDR3 DNA follows: TGTGCCAGCAGCTTCCGGACAGGGGGCAGAGGAAACACCATATATTTT.

This clone was observed once. V usage is TRBV19 and J usage is TRBJ2-2; tentative D call: TRBD2 (6 bases). This CDR3 has 16 amino acids. The V end lost 8 bases, the J end lost 3 bases, and 19 bases lay between the germline ends. Germline CDR1 is LNHDA and CDR2 is SQIVND (reference sequence). In DNA, the CDR3 is TGTGCCAGTTCCCCCCATCGGGAGTCGGACACCGGGGAGCTGTTTTTT. Translation gives CASSPHRESDTGELFF.

V gene TRBV14 combines with J gene TRBJ2-4; D uncertain. Deletions cut 3 bases from V and 9 bases from J, with 12 bases between. The CDR3 has 13 amino acids. CDR1 and CDR2 (germline): SGHDN, FVKESK. Written as DNA, the CDR3 is TGTGCCAGCAGCCAGATAGTCCCTTCCATTCAGTACTTC. This codes for CASSQIVPSIQYF.

The chain combines TRBV18 with TRBJ1-4, with D tentatively TRBD1 (5 bases). Trimming shortened V by 0 bases and J by 7 bases, and 24 bases separated the two germline ends. The CDR3 extends over 19 amino acids. Germline lookup yields CDR1 KGHSH and CDR2 LQKENI. The CDR3 region is CASSPPAGKEGRIGEKLFF. CDR3 DNA: TGTGCCAGCTCACCACCCGCAGGGAAGGAGGGCCGGATAGGTGAAAAACTGTTTTTT.

This clone has more than one count but fewer than ten. The chain joins TRBV7-3 to TRBJ1-1, with a possible D match to TRBD1 (6 bases). The CDR3 covers 14 residues. Germline CDR1 reads SGHTA; CDR2 reads FQGTGA. V was pared by 2 bases and J by 6 bases, with 13 bases between. CDR3: CASSLGGGMAEAFF. The CDR3, as DNA: TGTGCCAGCAGCTTAGGAGGGGGAATGGCTGAAGCTTTCTTT.

The gene calls are TRBV5-3 and TRBJ2-4, with 9 bases lining up with TRBD1. TRBV5-3 is treated as an ORF (open reading frame) with a function not yet certain. CDR3 length: 14 residues. V lost 6 bases and J lost 2; bases outside the gene matches: 3. CDR3 loop: CARNRGRTKNIQYF. The CDR3, as DNA: TGTGCCAGAAACAGGGGGCGAACCAAAAACATTCAGTACTTC.

This clone was counted once. The chain uses TRBV5-1 and TRBJ1-5; 8 bases fit TRBD1. CDR1 and CDR2 (germline): SGHRS, YFSETQ. The V and J ends lost 5 bases and 6 bases, in that order; junction bases with no gene match: 10. The CDR3 has 15 residues. CDR3 amino acids: CASSPGGTPGQPQHF. The CDR3 region has the DNA TGCGCCAGCAGTCCAGGGGGCACTCCTGGTCAGCCCCAGCATTTT.

The chain couples TRBV28 to TRBJ2-2, with 11 bases lining up with TRBD2. With V trimmed by 4 bases and J by 4 bases, 20 bases remained unmatched. Germline CDR1 MDHEN, CDR2 SYDVKM. The CDR3 runs 21 residues. CDR3 residues: CASSSLPGGRRTSGFTGELFF. The CDR3 DNA is TGTGCCAGCAGTTCCCTTCCCGGTGGGAGGCGGACTAGCGGGTTCACCGGGGAGCTGTTTTTT.

This chain joins TRBV10-3 and TRBJ2-3; D may be TRBD1 or TRBD2 (5 bases each). Germline V gives CDR1 ENHRY, CDR2 SYGVKD. The CDR3 is 17 residues long. Between the trimmed V and J ends, which lost 5 bases and 0 bases, there was a span of 18 bases. The DNA for the CDR3 is TGTGCCATCAGTCCGGCTCAATATGGGGGAAGCACAGATACGCAGTATTTT. Its protein is CAISPAQYGGSTDTQYF.

The rearrangement uses TRBV7-9 and TRBJ1-1; possibly TRBD1 for D (6 bases). The CDR3 has 16 amino acids. Germline CDR1 reads SEHNR; CDR2 reads FQNEAQ (reference sequence). Trimming cost V 1 base and J 0 bases, with 12 bases left between them. The CDR3 is CASSLGQVVMNTEAFF. In nucleotides, the CDR3 is TGTGCCAGCAGCTTAGGACAGGTGGTCATGAACACTGAAGCTTTCTTT.